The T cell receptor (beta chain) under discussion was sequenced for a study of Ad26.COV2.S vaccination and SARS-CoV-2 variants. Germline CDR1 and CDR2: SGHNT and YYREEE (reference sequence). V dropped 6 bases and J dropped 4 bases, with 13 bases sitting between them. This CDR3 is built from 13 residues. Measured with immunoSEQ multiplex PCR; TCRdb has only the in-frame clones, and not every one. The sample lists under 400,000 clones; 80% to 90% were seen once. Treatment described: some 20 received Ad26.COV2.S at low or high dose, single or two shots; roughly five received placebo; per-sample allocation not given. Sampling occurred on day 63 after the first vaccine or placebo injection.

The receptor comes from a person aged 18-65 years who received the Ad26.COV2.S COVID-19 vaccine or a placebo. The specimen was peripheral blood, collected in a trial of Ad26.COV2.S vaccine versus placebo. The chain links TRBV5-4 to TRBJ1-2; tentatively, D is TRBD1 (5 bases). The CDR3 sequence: CASTPGPPYGYTF. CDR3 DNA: TGTGCCAGCACCCCGGGACCGCCCTATGGCTACACCTTC.